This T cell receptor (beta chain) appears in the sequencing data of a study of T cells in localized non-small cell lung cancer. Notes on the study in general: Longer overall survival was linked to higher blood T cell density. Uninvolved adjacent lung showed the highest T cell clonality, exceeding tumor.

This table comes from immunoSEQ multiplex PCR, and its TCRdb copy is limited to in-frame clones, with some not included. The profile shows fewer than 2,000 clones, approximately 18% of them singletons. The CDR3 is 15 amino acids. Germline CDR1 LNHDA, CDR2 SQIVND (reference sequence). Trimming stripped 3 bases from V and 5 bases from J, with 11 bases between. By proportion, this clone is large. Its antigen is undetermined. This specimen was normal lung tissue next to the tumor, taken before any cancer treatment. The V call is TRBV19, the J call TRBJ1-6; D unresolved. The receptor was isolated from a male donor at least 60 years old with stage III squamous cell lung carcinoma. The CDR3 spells CASSMGDSDNSPLHF. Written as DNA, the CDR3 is TGTGCCAGTAGTATGGGCGACTCTGATAATTCACCCCTCCACTTT. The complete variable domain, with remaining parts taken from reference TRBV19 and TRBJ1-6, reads DGGITQSPKYLFRKEGQNVTLSCEQNLNHDAMYWYRQDPGQGLRLIYYSQIVNDFQKGDIAEGYSVSREKKESFPLTVTSAQKNPTAFYLCASSMGDSDNSPLHFGNGTRLTVT.